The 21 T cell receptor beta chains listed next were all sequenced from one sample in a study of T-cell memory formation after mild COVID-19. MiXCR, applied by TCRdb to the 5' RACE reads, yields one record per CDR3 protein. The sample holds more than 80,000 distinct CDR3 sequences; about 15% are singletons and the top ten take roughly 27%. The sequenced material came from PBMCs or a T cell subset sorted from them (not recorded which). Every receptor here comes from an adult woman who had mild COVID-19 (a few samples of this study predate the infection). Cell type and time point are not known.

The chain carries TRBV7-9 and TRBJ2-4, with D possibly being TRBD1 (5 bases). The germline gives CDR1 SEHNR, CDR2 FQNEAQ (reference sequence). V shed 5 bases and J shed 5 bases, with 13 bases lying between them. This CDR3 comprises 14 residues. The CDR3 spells CASSPRPQENIQYF. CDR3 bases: TGTGCCAGCAGCCCCCGCCCACAGGAAAACATTCAGTACTTC.

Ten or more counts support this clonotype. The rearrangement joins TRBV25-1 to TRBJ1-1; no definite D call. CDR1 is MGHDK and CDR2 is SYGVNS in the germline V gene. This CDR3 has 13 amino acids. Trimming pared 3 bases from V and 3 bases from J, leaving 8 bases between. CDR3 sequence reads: CASSDAPDTEAFF. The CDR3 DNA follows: TGTGCCAGCAGTGACGCCCCGGACACTGAAGCTTTCTTT.

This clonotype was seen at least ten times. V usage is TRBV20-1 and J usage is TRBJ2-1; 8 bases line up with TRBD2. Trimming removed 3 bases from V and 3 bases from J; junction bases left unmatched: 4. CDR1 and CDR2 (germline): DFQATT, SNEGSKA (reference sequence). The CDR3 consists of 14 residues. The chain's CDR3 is CSASGGADYNEQFF. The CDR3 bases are TGCAGTGCTAGCGGGGGGGCCGACTACAATGAGCAGTTCTTC.

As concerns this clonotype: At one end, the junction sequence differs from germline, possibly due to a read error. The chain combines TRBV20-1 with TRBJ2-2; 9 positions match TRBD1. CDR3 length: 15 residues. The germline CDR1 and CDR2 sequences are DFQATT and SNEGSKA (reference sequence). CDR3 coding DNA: TGCAGTGCTCTCCTACAGGGGGCGAACACCGGGGAGCTGTTATTT. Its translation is CSALLQGANTGELLF.

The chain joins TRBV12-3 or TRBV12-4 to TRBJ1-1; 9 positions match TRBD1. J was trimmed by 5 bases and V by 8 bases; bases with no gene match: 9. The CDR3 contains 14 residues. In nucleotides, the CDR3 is TGTGCCAGCGGTAGGACAGGGGAGGGGACTGAAGCTTTCTTT. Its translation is CASGRTGEGTEAFF.

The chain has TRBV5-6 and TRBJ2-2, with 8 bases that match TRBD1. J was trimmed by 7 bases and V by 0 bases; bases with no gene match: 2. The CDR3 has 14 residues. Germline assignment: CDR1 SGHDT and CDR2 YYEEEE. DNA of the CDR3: TGTGCCAGCAGCTTGGGGACAGGGCACGGGGAGCTGTTTTTT. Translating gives CASSLGTGHGELFF.

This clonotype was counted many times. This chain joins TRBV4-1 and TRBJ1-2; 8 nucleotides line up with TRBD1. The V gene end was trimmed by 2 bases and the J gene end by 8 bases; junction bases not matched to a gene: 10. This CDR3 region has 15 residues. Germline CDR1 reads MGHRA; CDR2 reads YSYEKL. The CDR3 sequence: CASSQLGTGYSGYTF. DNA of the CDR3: TGCGCCAGCAGCCAACTTGGGACAGGCTATTCGGGCTACACCTTC.

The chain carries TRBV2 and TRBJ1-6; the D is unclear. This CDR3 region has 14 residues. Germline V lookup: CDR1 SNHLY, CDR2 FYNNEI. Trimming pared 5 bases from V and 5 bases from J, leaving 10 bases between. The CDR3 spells CASSKGFDNSPLHF. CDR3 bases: TGTGCCAGCAGTAAGGGTTTCGATAATTCACCCCTCCACTTT.

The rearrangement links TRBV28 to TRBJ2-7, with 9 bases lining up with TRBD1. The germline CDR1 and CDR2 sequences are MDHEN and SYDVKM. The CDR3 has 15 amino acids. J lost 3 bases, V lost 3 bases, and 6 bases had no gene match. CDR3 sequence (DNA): TGTGCCAGCAGTTTGTACAGGGGGCTAGACTACGAGCAGTACTTC. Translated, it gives CASSLYRGLDYEQYF.

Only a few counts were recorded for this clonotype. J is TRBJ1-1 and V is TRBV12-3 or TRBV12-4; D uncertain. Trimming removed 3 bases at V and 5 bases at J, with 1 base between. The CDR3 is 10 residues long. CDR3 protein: CASSLTEAFF. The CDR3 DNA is TGTGCCAGCAGTTTGACTGAAGCTTTCTTT.

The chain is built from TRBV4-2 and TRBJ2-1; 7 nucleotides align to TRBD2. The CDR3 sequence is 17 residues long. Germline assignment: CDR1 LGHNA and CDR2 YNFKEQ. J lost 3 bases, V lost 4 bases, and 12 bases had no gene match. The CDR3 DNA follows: TGTGCCAGCAGCCTTGCGGACGGGAGGCCCATCTACAATGAGCAGTTCTTC. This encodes CASSLADGRPIYNEQFF.

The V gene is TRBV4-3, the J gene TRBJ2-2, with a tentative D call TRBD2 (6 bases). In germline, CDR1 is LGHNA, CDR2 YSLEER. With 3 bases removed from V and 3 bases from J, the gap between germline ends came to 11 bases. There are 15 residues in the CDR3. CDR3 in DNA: TGCGCCAGCAGCCAGAGAGTAGCGGACACCGGGGAGCTGTTTTTT. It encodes CASSQRVADTGELFF.

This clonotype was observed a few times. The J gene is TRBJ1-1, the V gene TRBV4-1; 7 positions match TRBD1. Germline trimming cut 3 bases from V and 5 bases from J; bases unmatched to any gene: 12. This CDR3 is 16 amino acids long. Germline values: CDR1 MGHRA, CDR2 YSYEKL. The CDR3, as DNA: TGCGCCAGCAGCCACCTCGGGAGGGGGCCGCAGACTGAAGCTTTCTTT. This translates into CASSHLGRGPQTEAFF.

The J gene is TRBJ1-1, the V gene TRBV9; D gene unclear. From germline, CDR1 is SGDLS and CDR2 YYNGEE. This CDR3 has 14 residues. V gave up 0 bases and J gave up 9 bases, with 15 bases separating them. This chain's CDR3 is CASSVVGDPGKAFF. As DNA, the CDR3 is TGTGCCAGCAGCGTAGTAGGAGACCCCGGGAAAGCTTTCTTT.

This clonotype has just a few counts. The CDR3 loop is CASSPPQGWNEQFF. The DNA for the CDR3 is TGTGCCAGCAGCCCCCCCCAGGGGTGGAATGAGCAGTTCTTC. The V and J genes are TRBV3-1 and TRBJ2-1; D is possibly TRBD1 (6 bases). This CDR3 is built from 14 residues. Trimming took 4 bases from V and 7 from J, leaving 14 bases between them. Germline loops: CDR1 LGHDT, CDR2 YNNKEL (reference sequence).

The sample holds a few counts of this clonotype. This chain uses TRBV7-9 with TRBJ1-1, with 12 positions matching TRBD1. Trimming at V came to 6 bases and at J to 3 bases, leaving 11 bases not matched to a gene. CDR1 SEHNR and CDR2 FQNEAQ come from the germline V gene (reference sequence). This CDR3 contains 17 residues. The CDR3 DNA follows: TGTGCCAGCAGGCGAGCCGGGACAGGGGGCCGGGACACTGAAGCTTTCTTT. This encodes CASRRAGTGGRDTEAFF.

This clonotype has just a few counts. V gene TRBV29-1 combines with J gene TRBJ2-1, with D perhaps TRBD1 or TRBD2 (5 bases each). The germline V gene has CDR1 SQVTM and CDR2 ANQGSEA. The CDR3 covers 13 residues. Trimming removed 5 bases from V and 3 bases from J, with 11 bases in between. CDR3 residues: CSVLGDGYNEQFF. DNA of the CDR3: TGCAGCGTTTTGGGGGACGGCTACAATGAGCAGTTCTTC.

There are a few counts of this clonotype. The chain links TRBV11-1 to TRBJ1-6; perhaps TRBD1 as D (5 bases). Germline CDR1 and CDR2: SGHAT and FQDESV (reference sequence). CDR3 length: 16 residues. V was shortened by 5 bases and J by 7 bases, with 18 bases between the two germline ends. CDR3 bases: TGTGCCAGCAGCCTCCCCCTCGGACACGGCAATTCACCCCTCCACTTT. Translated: CASSLPLGHGNSPLHF.

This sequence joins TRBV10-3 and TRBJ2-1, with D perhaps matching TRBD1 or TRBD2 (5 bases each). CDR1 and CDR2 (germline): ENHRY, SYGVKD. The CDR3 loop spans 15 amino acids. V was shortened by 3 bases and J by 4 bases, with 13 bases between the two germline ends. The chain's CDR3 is CAISDPGRSYNEQFF. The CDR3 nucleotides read TGTGCCATCAGTGATCCGGGACGGAGTTACAATGAGCAGTTCTTC.

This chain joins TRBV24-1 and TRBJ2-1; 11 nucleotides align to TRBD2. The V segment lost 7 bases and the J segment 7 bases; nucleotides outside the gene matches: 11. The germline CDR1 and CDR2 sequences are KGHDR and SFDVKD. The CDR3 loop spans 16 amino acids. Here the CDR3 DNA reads TGTGCCACCAGCGCCAAATATAGCGGGGGGGCTAATGAGCAGTTCTTC. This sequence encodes CATSAKYSGGANEQFF.

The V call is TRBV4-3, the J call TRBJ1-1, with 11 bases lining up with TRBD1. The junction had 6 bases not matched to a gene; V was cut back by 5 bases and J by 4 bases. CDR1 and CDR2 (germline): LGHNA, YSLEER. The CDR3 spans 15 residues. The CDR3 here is CASSEGQGASTEAFF. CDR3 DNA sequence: TGCGCCAGCAGCGAAGGACAGGGGGCGTCCACTGAAGCTTTCTTT.